One T cell receptor beta chain is described in this entry. Its matching antigen is unknown. This record comes from a study of vaccination effects on CD4 cells after COVID-19. At the level of the study: After the second dose, samples were taken at median day 72. Researchers reported culturing a few million PBMC in each well, adding 8 to 10 IU/ml IL-2 and about 10 ug/ml peptides.

It was after around 10 days of culture that CD4+ T cells were isolated. Two-dose vaccination with either BNT162b2 or mRNA-1273 was given to the participants. Previously uninfected by SARS-CoV-2, the vaccine recipients also showed negative nucleocapsid antibodies. Profiling relied on immunoSEQ multiplex PCR, and the TCRdb table lists in-frame clones only, not all of them. The table lists about 66,000 clones, roughly 80% of them singletons, with about 2.5% in the top ten. Germline values: CDR1 SNHLY, CDR2 FYNNEI. V was clipped by 6 bases and J by 5 bases; unmatched bases: 9. The CDR3 is 14 residues long.

The chain joins TRBV2 to TRBJ2-5; 7 positions agree with TRBD1. Sequencing used CD4+ T cells from PBMCs cultured without peptide, obtained after COVID-19 vaccination. The TCR was taken from a human donor who received a COVID-19 vaccine. The CDR3 DNA reads TGTGCCAGCAGATTATTAGACAGGGCGGAGACCCAGTACTTC. This translates into CASRLLDRAETQYF.